The present entry profiles one T cell receptor beta chain with its context. Its antigen is currently not known. The record has no base qualities; no much larger clone is one base away. This specimen belongs to a study of molecular identifiers for immune sequencing clone quantification listed by TCRdb under 2018. Notes on the research overall: In a replicate experiment, RNA from roughly 20,000 or 100,000 naive CD8 T cells was split into five aliquots, four of which were sequenced. This methods study benchmarked molecular-identifier clustering-based TCR repertoire sequencing (MIDCIRS) and TCR RNA copy counting, using CD8 T cells to do so. General conclusions and limits of the study: The naive libraries included spiked-in Jurkat TCR RNA (around 9 copies' worth), and this RNA is not part of the donor repertoire. Spiked-in Jurkat TCR RNA equivalent to a single cell was reported to be detectable even among fewer than 1.2 million naive CD8 T cells. Around 2.9 recovered TCR RNA copies per cell were obtained by modeling, versus about 9 by digital PCR, implying a capture efficiency of about 30%. When barcode sub-clustering was omitted, TCR diversity was inflated by chimeric consensus sequences, with chimeras reaching as high as 47%. Highly expanded clone sizes could be underestimated if identical TCR molecules share a barcode. In CMV-specific effector cells, over 98% of molecules were held by clones above 20 RNA copies, whereas under 1% of molecules were held by such clones in naive cells.

The library came from PCR. For sequencing, a NextSeq 500 was employed. Bulk TCR libraries were generated as previously described, with the TCR primers listed in Table S5 used. Purification of total RNA was performed with the Qiagen AllPrep DNA/RNA kit. Before analysis, reads from multiple sequencing runs of the same library were pooled. The study's own analysis went as follows. Reads were retained only if the reads had an exact TCR constant sequence, and the retained reads were trimmed to 150 nt and grouped according to their 12-nt molecular barcodes. Reads in each barcode group were sub-clustered using a 15% Levenshtein threshold, and a quality-weighted consensus sequence was built for each RNA molecule. Non-functional sequences were filtered out, along with any lower-count sequence sitting one edit away from another sequence. On the basis of fitting two negative binomial distributions, barcode sub-clusters with fewer than 20% of the maximum read count were discarded. Clones were called with MiXCR by TCRdb after fastp trimmed the public reads at Q25, and only in-frame beta chains were retained. One record per CDR3 amino acid sequence lists the most common genes and DNA. The V and J calls follow TCRdb's processing rather than the paper's. In all, the sample holds about 53,000 distinct CDR3 sequences, and just over 35% of those were seen once. The top ten hold around 4% of the sample.

Naive CD8 T cell libraries were made from around 20,000 to 1,000,000 sorted cells using 10%, 30% or 50% of purified RNA. On a BD FACSAria II, naive CD8 T cells were FACS-sorted as CD8+CD4-CCR7+CD45RA+ and collected into RLT Plus buffer. Detection sensitivity was tested by spiking Jurkat RNA equal to roughly nine TCR copies' worth into samples containing roughly 19,000-1,100,000 naive CD8 T cells. Enrichment of CD8 T cells was done with RosetteSep CD8+ T Cell Enrichment Cocktail plus Ficoll-Paque, and ACK red cell lysis came afterward. This clonotype was sampled from a human donor in good health. Some libraries in this study had Jurkat cell RNA spiked in. Sequencing input: naive CD8+ T cells from blood, with Jurkat cell RNA spiked in. In the paper's terms, the cell subset or site label means: FACS-sorted CD8+CD4-CCR7+CD45RA+ naive T cells.

The sequenced DNA: TGCGCCAGCAGCCAAGAGGACGGCACCCATGAGACCCAGTACTTC. It encodes CASSQEDGTHETQYF. The receptor chain draws on TRBV4-3 and TRBJ2-5; the D gene lacks a confident call. Reading from cysteine to phenylalanine, the CDR3 counts 15 amino acids. Solely the CDR3 DNA is kept, with 45 bases framed from the first base. The CDR1 and CDR2 encoded by the germline V gene are LGHNA and YSLEER. V loses 0 bases of germline sequence and J loses 5 bases, and the interval between the two ends is 13 bases.